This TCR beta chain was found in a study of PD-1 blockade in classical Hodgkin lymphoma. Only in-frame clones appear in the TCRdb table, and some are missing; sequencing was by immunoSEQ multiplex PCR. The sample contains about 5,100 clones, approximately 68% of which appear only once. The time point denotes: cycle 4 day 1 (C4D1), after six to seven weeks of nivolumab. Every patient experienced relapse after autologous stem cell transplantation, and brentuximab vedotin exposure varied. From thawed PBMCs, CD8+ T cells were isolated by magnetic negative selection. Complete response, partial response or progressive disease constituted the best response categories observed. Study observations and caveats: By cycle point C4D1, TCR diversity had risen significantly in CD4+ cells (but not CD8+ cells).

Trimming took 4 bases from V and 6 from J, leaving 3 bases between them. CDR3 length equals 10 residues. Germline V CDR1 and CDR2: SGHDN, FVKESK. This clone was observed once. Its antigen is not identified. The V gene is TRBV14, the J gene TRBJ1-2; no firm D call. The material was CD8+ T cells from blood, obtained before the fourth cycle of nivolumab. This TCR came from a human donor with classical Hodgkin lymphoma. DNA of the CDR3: TGTGCCAGCAGCCCGGATGGCTACACCTTC. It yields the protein CASSPDGYTF.